This T cell receptor beta chain was obtained from a study of OX40 agonist ivuxolimab in advanced cancers. Regarding the complete study: Ivuxolimab was a fully human IgG2 agonistic monoclonal antibody targeting the costimulatory receptor OX40 (CD134). Patients were allowed to have had prior anti-PD-1, anti-PD-L1 or anti-CTLA-4 therapy, and 30% to 40% of the dose-escalation patients had previously received checkpoint inhibitors. Three dose-escalation patients achieved partial responses, one with hepatocellular carcinoma and two with cutaneous melanoma. Peripheral TCRbeta sequencing aimed to test whether ivuxolimab altered TCR sequence diversity and caused clonal T-cell expansion. The dose-escalation cohort was about 86% male with a mean age of about 58 years, ranging from about 20 to 80. Intravenous ivuxolimab was administered to patients every 2 weeks at six dose levels: 0.01, 0.1, 0.3, 1.5, 3 and 10 mg/kg. The paper reports the monotherapy dose-escalation portion (N of about 54 patients) of the phase I ivuxolimab trial. Of the approximately 50 dose-escalation patients, hepatocellular carcinoma was present in approximately 20, melanoma in around 15, renal cell carcinoma in 9 and head and neck cancer in 9. The investigation overall reported the following: Low levels of normalized T-cell clonal expansion were also seen in some patients who did not respond. The antigen specificity of the peripheral T cells that underwent clonal expansion was not determined. After ivuxolimab, expanded clones were on average more numerous among CD8+ T cells than among CD4+ T cells. At doses from 0.1 to 3.0 mg/kg, clonal expansion was seen in both CD4+ and CD8+ blood T cells between baseline and week 6. In the 0.1-3.0 mg/kg groups, partial responders were among the patients with the lowest normalized peripheral clonal expansion, particularly in CD8+ T cells.

The trial excluded patients who had a history of autoimmune disease or who were on systemic immunosuppression. In every dose cohort, peripheral blood was drawn for TCR sequencing at baseline, cycle 4 day 1, and cycle 7 day 1. The samples were taken from a phase I, first-in-human, multicenter, open-label dose-escalation trial of ivuxolimab. Adults with locally advanced or metastatic head and neck squamous cell, hepatocellular, melanoma or renal cell carcinoma were enrolled in the trial. Before TCR sequencing, CD4+ T cells and CD8+ T cells from peripheral blood were sorted into separate populations. From the germline V gene, CDR1 is MDHEN and CDR2 is SYDVKM. V is clipped by 6 bases and J by 1 base, and the sequence between their germline boundaries is 10 bases long. The CDR3 has 13 amino acids, counting the end cysteine and phenylalanine. The read is trimmed to its CDR3 DNA, 39 bases read in frame from base 1.

Genomic DNA was extracted from sorted cells for sequencing of the TCRbeta CDR3 region. The immunoSEQ Assay was used for sequencing of TCRbeta CDR3 regions. Not all clones reach the TCRdb copy of this immuneACCESS table, which keeps in-frame sequences only. Checked studies attribute under half of the gap to unresolved V genes and leave the rest unexplained. Within this sample are about 43,000 clones, with 88% of them counted one time only. 20% to 25% of the sample comes from the top ten. Remarks on this clone: The antigen it recognizes is unknown. No base quality values were provided; no much bigger clone lies one nucleotide off. The same CDR3 can be traced to other DNA sequences in this sample.

Sequenced material: CD4+ or CD8+ T cells sorted from blood, taken in a trial of the OX40 agonist ivuxolimab. The chain was built from TRBV28 and TRBJ2-7; the D gene may be TRBD1 or TRBD2, since each aligns over 5 bases. This receptor was obtained from an adult with an advanced solid tumor such as melanoma, head and neck, liver or kidney cancer. The CDR3 protein: CASSLRGSYEQYF. The DNA sequence is given as TGTGCCAGCAGCTTGAGGGGATCCTACGAGCAGTACTTC.